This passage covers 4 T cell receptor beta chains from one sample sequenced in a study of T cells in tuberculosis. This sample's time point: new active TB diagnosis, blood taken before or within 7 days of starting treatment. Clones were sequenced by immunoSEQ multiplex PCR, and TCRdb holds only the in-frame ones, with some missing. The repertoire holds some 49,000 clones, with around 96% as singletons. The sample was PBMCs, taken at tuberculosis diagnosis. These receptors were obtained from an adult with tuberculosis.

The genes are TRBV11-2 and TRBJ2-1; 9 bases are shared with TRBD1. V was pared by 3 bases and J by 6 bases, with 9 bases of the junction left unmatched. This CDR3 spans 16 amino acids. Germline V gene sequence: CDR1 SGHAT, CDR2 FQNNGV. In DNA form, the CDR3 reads TGTGCCAGCAGCTTCGCCAAGGGGACAGGGACCAATGAGCAGTTCTTC. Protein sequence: CASSFAKGTGTNEQFF.

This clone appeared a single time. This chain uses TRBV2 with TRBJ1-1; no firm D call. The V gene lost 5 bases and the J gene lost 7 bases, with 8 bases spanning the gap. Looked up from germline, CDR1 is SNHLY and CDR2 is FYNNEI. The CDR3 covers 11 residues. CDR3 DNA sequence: TGTGCCAGCAGTCCTGGACTTGAAGCTTTCTTT. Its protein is CASSPGLEAFF.

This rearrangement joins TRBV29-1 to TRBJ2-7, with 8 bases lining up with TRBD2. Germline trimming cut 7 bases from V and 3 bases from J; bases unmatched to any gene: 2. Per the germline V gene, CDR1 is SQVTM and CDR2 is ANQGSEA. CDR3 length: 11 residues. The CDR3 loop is CSAGTSYEQYF. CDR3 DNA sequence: TGCAGCGCCGGGACTAGCTACGAGCAGTACTTC.

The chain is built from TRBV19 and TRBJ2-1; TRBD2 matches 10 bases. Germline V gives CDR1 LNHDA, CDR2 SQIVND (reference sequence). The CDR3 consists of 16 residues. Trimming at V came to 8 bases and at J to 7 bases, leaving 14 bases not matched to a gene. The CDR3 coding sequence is TGTGCCAGTGCCCCCCCCTCAGCGGGAGGGAGTAATGAGCAGTTCTTC. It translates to CASAPPSAGGSNEQFF.